The sequence of this T cell receptor beta chain was determined in a study of vaccination effects on CD4 cells after COVID-19. The CDR3 is made up of 12 amino acids. Germline CDR1 LNHDA, CDR2 SQIVND (reference sequence). Trimming took off 3 bases at V and 6 bases at J, with 7 bases between the two ends. Viral peptide pool expansion of antigen-specific CD4+ T cells preceded sequencing in the ViraFEST assay. Upon completion of 10 to 11 days in culture, CD4+ T cells were isolated. Nobody among the vaccine recipients had prior SARS-CoV-2 infection (nucleocapsid antibodies were negative). Here immunoSEQ multiplex PCR was the method, and the copy in TCRdb shows in-frame clones only, minus some. The top ten hold approximately 6% of the sample, which has fewer than 55,000 clones, about four fifths seen once. About this clone: Its antigen is as yet unknown.

The rearrangement uses TRBV19 and TRBJ2-3, with D unclear. Sequences were derived from CD4+ T cells from PBMCs cultured with HCoV-OC43 spike peptides, sampled before COVID-19 vaccination. Specified subset: HCoV-OC43 spike overlapping peptide pool stimulation. The receptor was isolated from a human donor who received a COVID-19 vaccine. In DNA, the CDR3 is TGTGCCAGTAGTATCCGTCTGGATACGCAGTATTTT. Its protein product is CASSIRLDTQYF.